What follows are 15 T cell receptor beta chains derived from one specimen sequenced in a study of cytotoxic CD8 clonotypes in ibrutinib-treated CLL. The assay was immunoSEQ multiplex PCR, and TCRdb's table has in-frame clones only and misses some. The repertoire holds around 310,000 clones, 70% to 80% seen once, with over 6.5% in the top ten. The specimen was PBMCs, collected before ibrutinib treatment. These receptors originate from a human donor with chronic lymphocytic leukemia.

This chain uses TRBV13 with TRBJ1-1, with 9 bases matching TRBD1. Germline lookup yields CDR1 PRHDT and CDR2 FYEKMQ (reference sequence). The CDR3 length is 14 residues. Germline trimming cut 3 bases from V and 4 bases from J; bases unmatched to any gene: 3. The chain's CDR3 is CASSFGQGTTEAFF. CDR3 DNA sequence: TGTGCCAGCAGCTTCGGACAGGGGACCACTGAAGCTTTCTTT.

Only a few counts were recorded for this clone. The chain recombines TRBV4-1 with TRBJ1-4, with TRBD1 matching over 10 bases. V lost 3 bases and J lost 8; bases outside the gene matches: 9. The CDR3 runs to 16 residues. Germline loops: CDR1 MGHRA, CDR2 YSYEKL. The CDR3, as DNA: TGCGCCAGCAGCCAGGGGCCGACAGGGGGCAGGGAAAAACTGTTTTTT. It specifies CASSQGPTGGREKLFF.

The V gene is TRBV5-1, the J gene TRBJ2-5; 8 nucleotides agree with TRBD1. There are 14 residues in the CDR3. Unmatched junction bases numbered 7, after V lost 4 bases and J lost 5 bases. Germline CDR1 is SGHRS and CDR2 is YFSETQ. The CDR3 DNA reads TGCGCCAGCAGCGGACAGGGTACGGGGGAGACCCAGTACTTC. It specifies CASSGQGTGETQYF.

The rearrangement joins TRBV9 to TRBJ1-2, with TRBD1 matching over 10 bases. The CDR3 covers 14 residues. CDR1 is SGDLS and CDR2 is YYNGEE in the germline V gene. V shed 3 bases and J 8 bases; nucleotides not matched to a gene: 7. CDR3 sequence (DNA): TGTGCCAGCAGCGCCCGAGACAGGGGGCTCGGCTACACCTTC. Translation gives CASSARDRGLGYTF.

J is TRBJ2-2 and V is TRBV30, with TRBD1 matching over 9 bases. The CDR3 is made up of 15 amino acids. Germline trimming cut 0 bases from V and 6 bases from J; bases unmatched to any gene: 5. Germline assignment: CDR1 GTSNPN and CDR2 SVGIG (reference sequence). The CDR3 nucleotides read TGTGCCTGGAGTGTACTGAACAGGGGGCCCGGGGAGCTGTTTTTT. It encodes CAWSVLNRGPGELFF.

The V and J genes are TRBV18 and TRBJ2-7; possible D gene TRBD2, 5 bases. Trimming cost V 3 bases and J 2 bases, with 14 bases left between them. The CDR3 is made up of 15 amino acids. Germline assignment: CDR1 KGHSH and CDR2 LQKENI. In DNA, the CDR3 is TGTGCCAGCTCACCCAGTGGAGGCCTACCCTACGAGCAGTACTTC. The encoded protein is CASSPSGGLPYEQYF.

The chain is built from TRBV7-6 and TRBJ2-7; 10 nucleotides align to TRBD2. Trimming cost V 5 bases and J 3 bases; bases outside gene matches: 7. The CDR3 has 15 amino acids. Per the germline V gene, CDR1 is SGHVS and CDR2 is FNYEAQ. CDR3 region: CASSEGLAEFYEQYF. Written as DNA, the CDR3 is TGTGCCAGCAGCGAAGGACTAGCGGAGTTCTACGAGCAGTACTTC.

The gene calls are TRBV4-3 and TRBJ2-3; TRBD2 matches 8 bases. With 3 bases clipped from V and 3 bases from J, the junction kept 11 bases outside the gene matches. The CDR3 sequence is 17 residues long. Germline lookup yields CDR1 LGHNA and CDR2 YSLEER. The CDR3 spells CASSHGGAGRGTDTQYF. The CDR3 nucleotides read TGCGCCAGCAGCCACGGGGGGGCAGGTCGAGGGACAGATACGCAGTATTTT.

The rearrangement links TRBV6-4 to TRBJ2-3, with TRBD2 matching over 11 bases. The CDR3 totals 17 residues. V lost 11 bases, J lost 3 bases, and 16 bases stayed unmatched. Germline lookup yields CDR1 MRHNA and CDR2 SNTAGT. CDR3 sequence: CASQISPGLAATDTQYF. CDR3 bases: TGTGCCTCTCAAATCTCACCGGGACTAGCGGCGACAGATACGCAGTATTTT.

The V call is TRBV30, the J call TRBJ1-5; possible D gene TRBD1, 6 bases. Trimming cost V 0 bases and J 3 bases, with 12 bases left between them. The germline V gene has CDR1 GTSNPN and CDR2 SVGIG (reference sequence). This CDR3 has 15 residues. The DNA of the CDR3 is TGTGCCTGGAGTGTTTCAGGGGTTCTCAATCAGCCCCAGCATTTT. Its translation is CAWSVSGVLNQPQHF. Using reference TRBV30 and TRBJ1-5 for the parts outside the CDR3, the full variable domain is SQTIHQWPATLVQPVGSPLSLECTVEGTSNPNLYWYRQAAGRGLQLLFYSVGIGQISSEVPQNLSASRPQDRQFILSSKKLLLSDSGFYLCAWSVSGVLNQPQHFGDGTRLSIL.

V usage is TRBV7-2 and J usage is TRBJ2-2; D uncertain. V was cut by 0 bases and J by 6 bases, with 11 bases left in between. CDR1 is SGHTA, CDR2 FQGNSA, per germline. This CDR3 region has 15 residues. The CDR3 loop reads CASSLATAWPGELFF. Here the CDR3 DNA reads TGTGCCAGCAGCTTAGCCACAGCATGGCCCGGGGAGCTGTTTTTT.

The V and J genes are TRBV14 and TRBJ2-5; possibly TRBD1 for D (5 bases). The CDR3 consists of 17 residues. Trimming left V 6 bases short and J 4 bases short, with 24 bases between. Germline CDR1 reads SGHDN; CDR2 reads FVKESK. This CDR3 is CASSSNRRAGLTETQYF. CDR3 sequence (DNA): TGTGCCAGCAGTTCAAATAGGAGAGCAGGGTTGACAGAGACCCAGTACTTC.

The V and J genes are TRBV9 and TRBJ2-5; D possibly corresponds to TRBD2 (6 bases). Trimming removed 0 bases at V and 1 base at J, with 22 bases between. Per the germline V gene, CDR1 is SGDLS and CDR2 is YYNGEE. The CDR3 is 19 residues long. The CDR3 here is CASSVEGGGGPPAQETQYF. The CDR3, as DNA: TGTGCCAGCAGCGTAGAGGGCGGAGGAGGGCCCCCCGCCCAAGAGACCCAGTACTTC.

This chain connects TRBV2 to TRBJ2-2, with D perhaps TRBD2 (6 bases). The V gene lost 6 bases and the J gene lost 1 base, with 12 bases spanning the gap. CDR3 length equals 15 residues. Germline loops: CDR1 SNHLY, CDR2 FYNNEI. The CDR3 DNA reads TGTGCCAGCAGGGCGGAGGGCCTGAACACCGGGGAGCTGTTTTTT. Amino acids: CASRAEGLNTGELFF. The full variable domain, in which reference TRBV2 and TRBJ2-2 provide the parts outside the CDR3, is EPEVTQTPSHQVTQMGQEVILRCVPISNHLYFYWYRQILGQKVEFLVSFYNNEISEKSEIFDDQFSVERPDGSNFTLKIRSTKLEDSAMYFCASRAEGLNTGELFFGEGSRLTVL.

This chain joins TRBV5-6 and TRBJ2-5; 9 bases line up with TRBD2. The germline V gene has CDR1 SGHDT and CDR2 YYEEEE. The trim removed 0 bases at V and 5 bases at J, leaving 2 bases unmatched. This CDR3 has 14 amino acids. CDR3 nucleotide sequence: TGTGCCAGCAGCTTGGGGCTAGCGGGGGAGACCCAGTACTTC. Its translation is CASSLGLAGETQYF.